This T cell receptor (beta chain) was sequenced in a study of blood T cell repertoires in COVID-19. Study-level background: Samples of COVID-19 (acute and convalescent) were obtained from the United States, Italy and Spain.

Authors' methods: For nucleated cells, counts were estimated from reference gene primer amplification. TCRdb's copy holds only in-frame clones and misses some; the assay was immunoSEQ multiplex PCR. The V and J calls and clone size are taken from that table; D and trimming were inferred from the DNA. The sample lists a few hundred thousand clones; roughly 85% were seen once. There are 15 residues in the CDR3. Germline V lookup: CDR1 SGHNT, CDR2 YYREEE (reference sequence). V trimming: 3 bases; J trimming: 4 bases; junction bases outside the gene matches: 8. The rearrangement links TRBV5-4 to TRBJ2-5; 8 nucleotides align to TRBD2. Input material: peripheral blood. The TCR sequence derives from a woman younger than 30 with acute or convalescent COVID-19. CDR3 protein: CASSSEAGVGETQYF. The CDR3 DNA reads TGTGCCAGCAGCTCAGAAGCGGGAGTTGGAGAGACCCAGTACTTC.